One and the same sample provided the 17 T cell receptor beta chains below, sequenced in a study of T cell changes during pregnancy in multiple sclerosis. Clones were sequenced by immunoSEQ multiplex PCR, and TCRdb holds only the in-frame ones, with some missing. This table holds fewer than 30,000 clones, 89% found once. This specimen consisted of CD8+ T cells from peripheral blood mononuclear cells, obtained in the second trimester of pregnancy. These receptor sequences come from a female donor with multiple sclerosis, enrolled in a pregnancy study.

This sequence joins TRBV19 and TRBJ1-1; TRBD1 agrees at 10 bases. CDR1 LNHDA and CDR2 SQIVND come from the germline V gene (reference sequence). With V trimmed by 3 bases and J by 4 bases, 17 bases remained unmatched. CDR3 length: 19 residues. CDR3 sequence: CASSIRSLGQGVVGTEAFF. The CDR3 coding sequence is TGTGCCAGTAGTATCCGGAGTCTTGGACAGGGGGTAGTAGGCACTGAAGCTTTCTTT.

This clone was observed once. This chain uses TRBV28 with TRBJ1-5; TRBD1 matches 8 bases. CDR1 and CDR2 (germline): MDHEN, SYDVKM. With V trimmed by 2 bases and J by 2 bases, 8 bases remained unmatched. This CDR3 spans 17 amino acids. The CDR3 is CASSLSSQGARNQPQHF. The CDR3 DNA reads as TGTGCCAGCAGTTTAAGTTCCCAGGGGGCACGCAATCAGCCCCAGCATTTT. Together with reference TRBV28 and TRBJ1-5, the CDR3 gives the full variable domain: DVKVTQSSRYLVKRTGEKVFLECVQDMDHENMFWYRQDPGLGLRLIYFSYDVKMKEKGDIPEGYSVSREKKERFSLILESASTNQTSMYLCASSLSSQGARNQPQHFGDGTRLSIL.

DNA for the CDR3: TGTGCCAGCTCACCCCAGGGGAACACTGAAGCTTTCTTT. Protein sequence: CASSPQGNTEAFF. The rearrangement links TRBV18 to TRBJ1-1; D is perhaps TRBD1 (5 bases). CDR1 KGHSH and CDR2 LQKENI come from the germline V gene. CDR3 length equals 13 residues. Trimming pared 3 bases from V and 1 base from J, leaving 6 bases between.

The chain uses TRBV28 and TRBJ2-5; maybe TRBD2 (6 bases). CDR3 size: 13 residues. The V gene's germline CDR1 is MDHEN and CDR2 SYDVKM. V was clipped by 3 bases and J by 4 bases, with 9 bases between them. Written as DNA, the CDR3 is TGTGCCAGCAGTTTGGAGGGAGGAGAGACCCAGTACTTC. It specifies CASSLEGGETQYF. Together with reference TRBV28 and TRBJ2-5, the CDR3 gives the full variable domain: DVKVTQSSRYLVKRTGEKVFLECVQDMDHENMFWYRQDPGLGLRLIYFSYDVKMKEKGDIPEGYSVSREKKERFSLILESASTNQTSMYLCASSLEGGETQYFGPGTRLLVL.

The rearrangement uses TRBV27 and TRBJ1-2; 9 bases fit TRBD1. With V trimmed by 1 base and J by 7 bases, 1 base remained unmatched. Germline V CDR1 and CDR2: MNHEY, SMNVEV (reference sequence). The CDR3 has 13 amino acids. CDR3 region: CASSLLQGAGYTF. The CDR3 DNA follows: TGTGCCAGCAGTTTATTACAGGGGGCTGGCTACACCTTC.

This clone was counted once. The DNA of the CDR3 is TGTGCCAGCAGCTTTGTTTCGGGAGGTTCCTACGAGCAGTACTTC. This gives the protein CASSFVSGGSYEQYF. The chain has TRBV7-9 and TRBJ2-7; 7 positions match TRBD2. Trimming at V came to 3 bases and at J to 1 base, leaving 6 bases not matched to a gene. The CDR3 length is 15 residues. CDR1 is SEHNR and CDR2 is FQNEAQ in the germline V gene (reference sequence).

This rearrangement joins TRBV19 to TRBJ2-1, with 8 bases identical to TRBD1. This CDR3 contains 15 residues. The trim removed 5 bases at V and 2 bases at J, leaving 5 bases unmatched. The germline CDR1 and CDR2 sequences are LNHDA and SQIVND (reference sequence). This chain's CDR3 is CASSVTGEAYNEQFF. The CDR3 bases are TGTGCCAGTAGTGTGACAGGGGAGGCCTACAATGAGCAGTTCTTC.

The chain carries TRBV7-9 and TRBJ2-7; the D gene is possibly TRBD2 (6 bases). Trimming took 2 bases from V and 3 from J, leaving 14 bases between them. Looked up from germline, CDR1 is SEHNR and CDR2 is FQNEAQ (reference sequence). The CDR3 covers 15 residues. CDR3 in DNA: TGTGCCAGCAGCTTATCTCCGGGAGAACTCTACGAGCAGTACTTC. Amino acid sequence: CASSLSPGELYEQYF.

The chain has TRBV5-6 and TRBJ1-5, with a possible D match to TRBD1 (6 bases). Trimming took off 1 base at V and 3 bases at J, with 11 bases between the two ends. CDR3 length: 15 residues. CDR1 and CDR2 (germline): SGHDT, YYEEEE. The CDR3, as DNA: TGTGCCAGCAGCTTGATAAGGGACATCAATCAGCCCCAGCATTTT. As protein: CASSLIRDINQPQHF.

V and J are TRBV9 and TRBJ1-3; D might be TRBD1 (6 bases). The CDR3 runs 15 residues. The V gene's germline CDR1 is SGDLS and CDR2 YYNGEE. Trimming took 4 bases from V and 0 from J, leaving 11 bases between them. The CDR3 spells CASSPEDSSGNTIYF. CDR3 DNA sequence: TGTGCCAGCAGCCCTGAGGACAGCTCTGGAAACACCATATATTTT.

The rearrangement uses TRBV27 and TRBJ1-1; unclear D gene. V lost 6 bases and J 0 bases, leaving 8 bases between the germline ends. CDR1 MNHEY and CDR2 SMNVEV come from the germline V gene (reference sequence). The CDR3 length is 13 residues. CDR3 loop: CASSGLLNTEAFF. CDR3 DNA: TGTGCCAGCAGCGGACTCTTGAACACTGAAGCTTTCTTT.

J is TRBJ2-5 and V is TRBV14, with a possible D match to TRBD2 (5 bases). Trimming cost V 1 base and J 9 bases, with 12 bases left between them. The CDR3 runs 13 residues. The germline CDR1 and CDR2 sequences are SGHDN and FVKESK. This CDR3 reads CASSQARGSAQYF. The CDR3 nucleotides are TGTGCCAGCAGCCAAGCGCGTGGGAGTGCCCAGTACTTC.

The chain is built from TRBV27 and TRBJ2-1; 7 nucleotides agree with TRBD2. V was pared by 8 bases and J by 1 base, with 5 bases of the junction left unmatched. The CDR3 has 14 amino acids. CDR1 and CDR2 from the germline V gene are MNHEY and SMNVEV (reference sequence). This CDR3 is CASGWTRSYNEQFF. The CDR3 DNA is TGTGCCAGCGGTTGGACTAGGTCCTACAATGAGCAGTTCTTC.

The gene calls are TRBV19 and TRBJ1-1; D might be TRBD1 (5 bases). Trimming shortened V by 10 bases and J by 0 bases, and 15 bases separated the two germline ends. Germline V CDR1 and CDR2: LNHDA, SQIVND (reference sequence). CDR3 length: 14 amino acids. CDR3 protein: CATAPGGMNTEAFF. CDR3 DNA: TGTGCCACCGCCCCGGGGGGGATGAACACTGAAGCTTTCTTT.

About this clone itself: The same CDR3 arises from other DNA sequences in this sample as well. This chain uses TRBV18 with TRBJ1-2; no reliable D call. V lost 0 bases, J lost 6 bases, and 14 bases lay in between. CDR1 KGHSH and CDR2 LQKENI come from the germline V gene. The CDR3 length is 15 residues. CDR3 DNA: TGTGCCAGCTCACCACCGCCCGGGAGCGGGGATGGCTACACCTTC. As protein: CASSPPPGSGDGYTF. Using reference TRBV18 and TRBJ1-2 for the parts outside the CDR3, the full variable domain is NAGVMQNPRHLVRRRGQEARLRCSPMKGHSHVYWYRQLPEEGLKFMVYLQKENIIDESGMPKERFSAEFPKEGPSILRIQQVVRGDSAAYFCASSPPPGSGDGYTFGSGTRLTVV.

As regards this clone: A far larger clone lies a single base away; this is likely a read error. This chain uses TRBV29-1 with TRBJ1-1; D gene uncertain. The V gene lost 7 bases and the J gene lost 7 bases, with 13 bases spanning the gap. CDR3 size: 11 residues. Looked up from germline, CDR1 is SQVTM and CDR2 is ANQGSEA. CDR3 coding DNA: TGCAGCGCTGATTCGCAGGATGAAGCTTTCTTT. It is translated as CSADSQDEAFF.

V and J are TRBV27 and TRBJ2-1; maybe TRBD1 (5 bases). V shed 3 bases and J shed 4 bases, with 13 bases lying between them. Germline CDR1 reads MNHEY; CDR2 reads SMNVEV (reference sequence). The CDR3 is 15 residues long. The CDR3 sequence: CASSFSSRGYNEQFF. In DNA, the CDR3 is TGTGCCAGCAGTTTCTCCAGTAGGGGATACAATGAGCAGTTCTTC.